These 21 T cell receptor beta chains share one sample of origin, sequenced in a study of beta chain features in type 1 diabetes. Sequenced material consisted of expressed TCRB transcripts (all of the isolated RNA was reverse transcribed). Profiling relied on immunoSEQ multiplex PCR, and the TCRdb table lists in-frame clones only, not all of them. The sample lists around 320,000 clones, roughly 15% occurring once. Source material: central memory CD4+ T cells from blood. The receptors originated from a man aged 25-40 years in good health.

The J gene is TRBJ1-1, the V gene TRBV5-6; weak D call: TRBD1 (5 bases). The germline CDR1 and CDR2 sequences are SGHDT and YYEEEE. This CDR3 is 14 amino acids long. V lost 0 bases and J lost 1, with 7 bases in between. The CDR3 coding sequence is TGTGCCAGCAGCTTGGTGGGACCGAACACTGAAGCTTTCTTT. Translated, it gives CASSLVGPNTEAFF.

The chain recombines TRBV7-8 with TRBJ2-6; no firm D call. Germline lookup yields CDR1 SGHVS and CDR2 FQNEAQ. CDR3 size: 12 residues. The ends were cut back, 1 base at V and 16 bases at J, with 11 bases in the middle. The DNA of the CDR3 is TGTGCCAGCAGCTTAGTCCTGCAGGAACTGACTTTC. Translating it yields CASSLVLQELTF.

This clone was detected a few times. The chain links TRBV4-2 to TRBJ2-3, with TRBD2 identical over 7 bases. J lost 2 bases, V lost 0 bases, and 5 bases had no gene match. This CDR3 has 16 amino acids. Germline V gene data show CDR1 as LGHNA and CDR2 as YNFKEQ. Written as DNA, the CDR3 is TGTGCCAGCAGCCAAGATCCGGGGGACTACACAGATACGCAGTATTTT. Protein product: CASSQDPGDYTDTQYF.

The V gene is TRBV6-6, the J gene TRBJ2-2; perhaps TRBD1 as D (5 bases). Germline CDR1 is MNHNY and CDR2 is SVGAGI (reference sequence). CDR3 size: 13 residues. V was cut by 4 bases and J by 9 bases, with 12 bases left in between. The CDR3 DNA reads TGTGCCAGCAGTTCCTTTGACAGCCGGGAGCTGTTTTTT. Translating gives CASSSFDSRELFF.

The rearrangement joins TRBV5-1 to TRBJ2-3; TRBD2 agrees at 9 bases. Germline V lookup: CDR1 SGHRS, CDR2 YFSETQ. The V and J ends lost 2 bases and 4 bases, in that order; junction bases with no gene match: 5. The CDR3 extends over 15 amino acids. CDR3: CASSFASGVADTQYF. For the CDR3, the DNA is TGCGCCAGCAGCTTTGCTAGCGGGGTTGCAGATACGCAGTATTTT. Together with reference TRBV5-1 and TRBJ2-3, the CDR3 gives the full variable domain: KAGVTQTPRYLIKTRGQQVTLSCSPISGHRSVSWYQQTPGQGLQFLFEYFSETQRNKGNFPGRFSGRQFSNSRSEMNVSTLELGDSALYLCASSFASGVADTQYFGPGTRLTVL.

This chain links TRBV10-3 with TRBJ2-6, with 8 bases matching TRBD1. CDR1 and CDR2 (germline): ENHRY, SYGVKD. V lost 3 bases to trimming and J lost 0 bases; unmatched junction nucleotides: 10. The CDR3 runs 19 residues. The CDR3 reads CAISDVLTGVSSGANVLTF. DNA of the CDR3: TGTGCCATCAGTGACGTGTTGACAGGGGTTTCCTCTGGGGCCAACGTCCTGACTTTC.

This clone was observed many times. The gene calls are TRBV23-1 and TRBJ1-6; unclear D gene. TRBV23-1 is an ORF, with its function uncertain. The germline V and J ends were trimmed by 7 bases and 10 bases, with 20 bases remaining between them. The CDR3 spans 15 residues. The chain's CDR3 is CASISVAHRKSPLHF. CDR3 DNA sequence: TGCGCCAGCATTTCGGTAGCCCACCGTAAATCACCCCTCCACTTT.

This clone has just a few counts. This chain joins TRBV11-2 and TRBJ2-1, with 9 bases matching TRBD2. V lost 2 bases to trimming and J lost 7 bases; unmatched junction nucleotides: 9. The CDR3 runs 16 residues. In germline, CDR1 is SGHAT, CDR2 FQNNGV. Here the CDR3 DNA reads TGTGCCAGCAGCTTACTTGGCGGGGGGGCGTGGAATGAGCAGTTCTTC. It translates to CASSLLGGGAWNEQFF.

The chain has TRBV19 and TRBJ2-7; D might be TRBD1 (6 bases). Trimming removed 5 bases from V and 3 bases from J, with 8 bases in between. There are 12 residues in the CDR3. CDR1 is LNHDA and CDR2 is SQIVND in the germline V gene (reference sequence). Written as DNA, the CDR3 is TGTGCCAGTAGTGTACAGGGCTACGAGCAGTACTTC. Amino acids: CASSVQGYEQYF.

This clone was detected only a few times. V gene TRBV30 combines with J gene TRBJ2-1; TRBD2 matches 9 bases. Germline loops: CDR1 GTSNPN, CDR2 SVGIG (reference sequence). V lost 2 bases to trimming and J lost 4 bases; unmatched junction nucleotides: 3. The CDR3 spans 14 residues. The CDR3 spells CAWSRGGGYNEQFF. CDR3 coding DNA: TGTGCCTGGAGTCGCGGGGGGGGATACAATGAGCAGTTCTTC.

This clone showed up many times. The chain has TRBV14 and TRBJ2-1, with D perhaps matching TRBD2 (6 bases). Germline V CDR1 and CDR2: SGHDN, FVKESK. CDR3 length: 14 residues. Trimming took off 3 bases at V and 8 bases at J, with 14 bases between the two ends. The CDR3 DNA follows: TGTGCCAGCAGCCAGCGGGAAAGTAGGTATGAGCAGTTCTTC. Protein product: CASSQRESRYEQFF.

This clone came up a few times. The chain has TRBV6-5 and TRBJ1-1; D is unclear. Germline CDR1 reads MNHEY; CDR2 reads SVGAGI. The CDR3 consists of 15 residues. V lost 0 bases, J lost 1 base, and 9 bases lay in between. The CDR3 spells CASSYSTITNTEAFF. CDR3 nucleotides: TGTGCCAGCAGTTACTCGACGATTACGAACACTGAAGCTTTCTTT.

This clone was counted many times. The V call is TRBV29-1, the J call TRBJ1-1; D may be TRBD1 (5 bases). This CDR3 has 13 residues. Germline CDR1 reads SQVTM; CDR2 reads ANQGSEA. V dropped 4 bases and J dropped 4 bases, with 13 bases sitting between them. The CDR3 DNA follows: TGCAGCGTTGGTTCGGCTGGGGGCACTGAAGCTTTCTTT. It codes for CSVGSAGGTEAFF.

This clone was observed a few times. Other DNA variants within this sample encode the same CDR3. This sequence joins TRBV6-5 and TRBJ1-2; D gene unclear. Germline CDR1 is MNHEY and CDR2 is SVGAGI. V lost 5 bases and J 2 bases, leaving 6 bases between the germline ends. This CDR3 spans 12 amino acids. The CDR3, as DNA: TGTGCCAGCAGTCTGGGGAACTATGGCTACACCTTC. This sequence encodes CASSLGNYGYTF.

This clone has just a few counts. The chain couples TRBV29-1 to TRBJ1-2; D gene uncertain. The germline V gene encodes CDR1 SQVTM and CDR2 ANQGSEA. The CDR3 sequence is 11 residues long. V shed 4 bases and J shed 7 bases, with 10 bases lying between them. DNA for the CDR3: TGCAGCGTTGGTGAGGGAGGTGGCTACACCTTC. The encoded protein is CSVGEGGGYTF.

The V and J genes are TRBV10-3 and TRBJ1-1; 11 bases align to TRBD1. This CDR3 comprises 14 residues. V lost 5 bases to trimming and J lost 4 bases; unmatched junction nucleotides: 3. Germline V gene sequence: CDR1 ENHRY, CDR2 SYGVKD. Written as DNA, the CDR3 is TGTGCCATCAGTCTCGGGACAGGGGGCACTGAAGCTTTCTTT. Its translation: CAISLGTGGTEAFF.

This clone was picked up a small number of times. A far larger clone is one base from this, pointing to a likely read error. This chain links TRBV7-3 with TRBJ2-3, with D uncertain. The CDR3 contains 12 residues. In germline, CDR1 is SGHTA, CDR2 FQGTGA. V lost 5 bases to trimming and J lost 5 bases, with 8 bases between them. CDR3 sequence reads: CASSPHGDTQYF. The CDR3, as DNA: TGTGCCAGCAGCCCCCATGGAGATACGCAGTATTTT.

Ten or more counts support this clone. The chain joins TRBV9 to TRBJ2-3; TRBD2 agrees at 11 bases. This CDR3 is 18 amino acids long. Germline V lookup: CDR1 SGDLS, CDR2 YYNGEE. V lost 4 bases, J lost 4 bases, and 14 bases stayed unmatched. This chain's CDR3 is CASSPPLAGGPLADTQYF. CDR3 bases: TGTGCCAGCAGCCCGCCCTTAGCGGGGGGGCCTCTGGCAGATACGCAGTATTTT. The entire variable domain, with the rest obtained from reference TRBV9 and TRBJ2-3, is as follows: DSGVTQTPKHLITATGQRVTLRCSPRSGDLSVYWYQQSLDQGLQFLIQYYNGEERAKGNILERFSAQQFPDLHSELNLSSLELGDSALYFCASSPPLAGGPLADTQYFGPGTRLTVL.

There are a few counts of this clone. The rearrangement links TRBV12-5 to TRBJ2-1; a possible D gene is TRBD1 (6 bases). Trimming removed 1 base from V and 8 bases from J, with 12 bases in between. Germline V gene sequence: CDR1 LGHNT, CDR2 FRNRAP. There are 14 residues in the CDR3. In DNA, the CDR3 is TGTGCTAGTGGTTTGGCCACCAGGGGCCATGAGCAGTTCTTC. It is translated as CASGLATRGHEQFF.

This clone has only a few counts. V usage is TRBV6-6 and J usage is TRBJ1-1, with D maybe TRBD1 (6 bases). Per the germline V gene, CDR1 is MNHNY and CDR2 is SVGAGI (reference sequence). The CDR3 totals 13 residues. V dropped 7 bases and J dropped 4 bases, with 13 bases sitting between them. The CDR3 bases are TGTGCCAGCAATCTAGGGGGGGCCACTGAAGCTTTCTTT. It codes for CASNLGGATEAFF.

This clone showed up many times. The genes are TRBV4-1 and TRBJ2-1, with 8 bases identical to TRBD1. V shed 5 bases and J 3 bases; nucleotides not matched to a gene: 6. This CDR3 is built from 15 residues. Germline loops: CDR1 MGHRA, CDR2 YSYEKL. The chain's CDR3 is CASSKDRVFYNEQFF. CDR3 DNA sequence: TGCGCCAGCAGCAAGGACAGGGTTTTCTACAATGAGCAGTTCTTC.